This T cell receptor (beta chain) was captured by sequencing in a study of cytomegalovirus exposure and HLA in healthy donors. The germline gives CDR1 SGHVS, CDR2 FNYEAQ. The CDR3 length is 16 residues. Trimming stripped 1 base from V and 6 bases from J, with 15 bases between. Primers included in the PCR were 60 Vbeta and 13 Jbeta primers. Only in-frame clones appear in the TCRdb table, and some are missing; sequencing was by immunoSEQ multiplex PCR. The sample yields about 150,000 clones, 84% seen once. Sequenced sample: PBMCs. The sequence derives from a man aged 50 or older in good health and CMV-seropositive. V is TRBV7-6 and J is TRBJ2-2; D might be TRBD2 (6 bases). CDR3 region: CASSLVSGEPPGELFF. CDR3 nucleotide sequence: TGTGCCAGCAGCTTAGTTTCGGGGGAGCCCCCCGGGGAGCTGTTTTTT.